What follows is one T cell receptor (beta chain) and its context. The antigen is not known. The sample originates from a study of T cells in tumors after PD-1 blockade. Study information: Patients received pembrolizumab 200 mg every 3 weeks or cemiplimab 350 mg every 2 weeks. During anti-PD-1 treatment, some patients continued daily vismodegib 150 mg. Blood samples averaged roughly 110,000 templates (range roughly 22,000-280,000) and 35,000 to 40,000 unique clonotypes.

Assay used: immunoSEQ multiplex PCR; TCRdb lists only in-frame clones, some missing. The repertoire has roughly 20,000 clones, about 84% of them found once; the top ten carry more than 20%. Per the germline V gene, CDR1 is SEHNR and CDR2 is FQNEAQ (reference sequence). V gave up 3 bases and J gave up 5 bases, with 5 bases separating them. The CDR3 runs to 11 residues. Study-wide points: Roughly two fifths of tumor TCR clonotypes were also found in blood.

The chain carries TRBV7-9 and TRBJ2-7; D uncertain. The input for sequencing was PBMCs, taken after anti-PD-1 therapy. This clonotype was sampled from a human donor with advanced basal cell or squamous cell carcinoma (not recorded which). CDR3 nucleotide sequence: TGTGCCAGCAGCTTGGCCAACGAGCAGTACTTC. Amino acid sequence: CASSLANEQYF.